The 3 T cell receptor beta chains below were found in one sample sequenced in a study of long-term antiretroviral therapy in people with HIV. At the survey level, the v3.0 immunoSEQ assay was run. Sequencing was performed with immunoSEQ multiplex PCR; in TCRdb, only in-frame clones are kept and a portion is missing. The table lists 15,000 to 20,000 clones, more than 85% of them singletons. Specimen: unsorted PBMCs, collected 0.6 years after starting antiretroviral therapy. The receptors were gathered from a woman aged 40 to 50 with HIV.

The CDR3 DNA is TGTCAGCAAGTCCTCAGGGGTGAGTATGGCTACACCTTC. Residues: CQQVLRGEYGYTF. The genes are TRBV10-3 and TRBJ1-2, with D possibly matching TRBD1 (6 bases). CDR1 ENHRY and CDR2 SYGVKD come from the germline V gene. The length of the CDR3 is 13 residues.

The V gene is TRBV5-4, the J gene TRBJ1-2; D may be TRBD1 (5 bases). The CDR3 extends over 12 amino acids. CDR1 is SGHNT, CDR2 YYREEE, per germline (reference sequence). V dropped 3 bases and J dropped 8 bases, with 11 bases sitting between them. The CDR3 here is CASSYDSYGYTF. The CDR3 DNA is TGTGCCAGCAGCTATGACAGTTACGGCTACACCTTC.

The rearrangement joins TRBV4-3 to TRBJ2-5, with 15 bases fitting TRBD2. CDR3 size: 18 residues. Germline-derived CDR1 and CDR2 are LGHNA and YSLEER. V was clipped by 1 base and J by 2 bases; unmatched bases: 5. CDR3 in DNA: TGCGCCAGCAGCCAAGGGACTAGCGGGGGGGCCGGGCAAGAGACCCAGTACTTC. Protein: CASSQGTSGGAGQETQYF.